This TCR beta chain was observed in a study of T-cell reconstitution after alpha-beta-depleted transplantation in children. CDR1 is SGHVS, CDR2 FNYEAQ, per germline. J lost 9 bases, V lost 3 bases, and 15 bases had no gene match. This CDR3 comprises 18 residues. TCRbeta library preparation incorporated unique molecular identifiers. A single record per CDR3 protein comes from TCRdb applying MiXCR to the PCR reads. Seen here are around 680,000 distinct CDR3 sequences, around 17% observed once, and the top ten hold 1.1%. The source was PBMCs from the stem cell graft donor, collected from the stem cell graft. The receptor comes from a human donor who donated a stem cell graft to a child with acute myeloid leukemia. The J gene is TRBJ2-1, the V gene TRBV7-6; 12 nucleotides align to TRBD2. The CDR3 DNA follows: TGTGCCAGCAGCTTCCGACTAGCGGGGGCCTATGGGGGCGGTGAGCAGTTCTTC. This codes for CASSFRLAGAYGGGEQFF.